These 24 T cell receptor beta chains came from one sample sequenced in a study of identical twins. TCRdb processed the 5' RACE reads anew with MiXCR; each CDR3 protein has one entry. The table has around 100,000 distinct CDR3 sequences, under 7% seen once. The sequencing input was memory T cells sorted from blood. Receptors were obtained from a woman between 45 and 60 years old in good health.

In its sample, this clonotype was seen many times. The chain recombines TRBV30 with TRBJ1-5; the D gene is possibly TRBD1 (5 bases). The V gene's germline CDR1 is GTSNPN and CDR2 SVGIG (reference sequence). CDR3 size: 15 residues. V lost 8 bases and J lost 4, with 21 bases in between. The CDR3 loop reads CARPHLDRFNQPQHF. CDR3 nucleotides: TGTGCCCGACCTCACCTCGACAGATTTAATCAGCCCCAGCATTTT. The variable domain in full, completed from reference TRBV30 and TRBJ1-5, reads SQTIHQWPATLVQPVGSPLSLECTVEGTSNPNLYWYRQAAGRGLQLLFYSVGIGQISSEVPQNLSASRPQDRQFILSSKKLLLSDSGFYLCARPHLDRFNQPQHFGDGTRLSIL.

There are many counts of this clonotype. This chain links TRBV20-1 with TRBJ2-5; 7 positions match TRBD2. Trimming removed 6 bases from V and 5 bases from J; junction bases left unmatched: 12. The length of the CDR3 is 14 residues. In germline, CDR1 is DFQATT, CDR2 SNEGSKA (reference sequence). The chain's CDR3 is CSALLAVGGETQYF. CDR3 coding DNA: TGCAGTGCCCTTCTAGCGGTCGGGGGGGAGACCCAGTACTTC.

The genes are TRBV5-6 and TRBJ1-5; the match to TRBD1 covers 9 bases. CDR1 and CDR2 from the germline V gene are SGHDT and YYEEEE. The V and J ends lost 0 bases and 4 bases, in that order; junction bases with no gene match: 5. This CDR3 region has 16 residues. Here the CDR3 DNA reads TGTGCCAGCAGCTTGGCCGTCGGACAGGGGAATCAGCCCCAGCATTTT. It specifies CASSLAVGQGNQPQHF. The full variable domain, its missing parts supplied by reference TRBV5-6 and TRBJ1-5, is DAGVTQSPTHLIKTRGQQVTLRCSPKSGHDTVSWYQQALGQGPQFIFQYYEEEERQRGNFPDRFSGHQFPNYSSELNVNALLLGDSALYLCASSLAVGQGNQPQHFGDGTRLSIL.

The J gene is TRBJ1-2, the V gene TRBV27; D is uncertain. Germline V gene data show CDR1 as MNHEY and CDR2 as SMNVEV (reference sequence). The CDR3 loop spans 15 amino acids. V lost 1 base and J lost 5, with 14 bases in between. The CDR3 spells CASSLFSQKPYGYTF. CDR3 DNA sequence: TGTGCCAGCAGTTTATTCTCTCAAAAACCTTATGGCTACACCTTC.

This clonotype has a count of ten or more. This chain links TRBV20-1 with TRBJ2-5; the D call may be TRBD1 or TRBD2 (5 bases each). Germline V gene sequence: CDR1 DFQATT, CDR2 SNEGSKA (reference sequence). V was trimmed by 0 bases and J by 5 bases, leaving 13 bases between them. This CDR3 comprises 14 residues. The CDR3 DNA reads TGCAGTGCTAGAGATGGGGGAATTGGGGAGACCCAGTACTTC. It yields the protein CSARDGGIGETQYF.

This clonotype was seen repeatedly, ten times or more. CDR3 residues: CASSGLAGGPGGTGELFF. CDR3 nucleotides: TGTGCCAGCAGCGGACTAGCGGGAGGGCCAGGTGGGACCGGGGAGCTGTTTTTT. The chain couples TRBV2 to TRBJ2-2, with TRBD2 matching over 15 bases. This CDR3 is 18 amino acids long. J lost 5 bases, V lost 6 bases, and 10 bases had no gene match. The germline V gene encodes CDR1 SNHLY and CDR2 FYNNEI.

This rearrangement joins TRBV4-1 to TRBJ2-2, with 9 bases that match TRBD2. The CDR3 is 16 amino acids. CDR1 and CDR2 (germline): MGHRA, YSYEKL. V was pared by 5 bases and J by 5 bases, with 9 bases of the junction left unmatched. This chain's CDR3 is CASSGRRTSVTGELFF. The DNA for the CDR3 is TGCGCCAGCAGCGGGAGGAGGACTAGCGTTACCGGGGAGCTGTTTTTT.

At least ten counts were recorded for this clonotype. This chain joins TRBV27 and TRBJ2-7, with TRBD2 matching over 10 bases. This CDR3 has 14 residues. Germline CDR1 and CDR2: MNHEY and SMNVEV (reference sequence). J lost 0 bases, V lost 6 bases, and 2 bases had no gene match. CDR3 residues: CASRASGGSYEQYV. The CDR3 nucleotides read TGTGCCAGCAGGGCTAGCGGGGGCTCCTACGAGCAGTACGTC.

This clonotype was observed at least ten times. This chain uses TRBV20-1 with TRBJ2-5, with TRBD2 matching over 11 bases. Germline V lookup: CDR1 DFQATT, CDR2 SNEGSKA (reference sequence). The CDR3 extends over 14 amino acids. Trimming took 5 bases from V and 5 from J; bases not matched to a gene: 7. CDR3 DNA: TGCAGTGCTGGTAGCGGGAGGGCCGAGGAGACCCAGTACTTC. It is translated as CSAGSGRAEETQYF.

V is TRBV3-1 and J is TRBJ1-3; tentatively, D is TRBD1 (6 bases). The CDR3 runs 15 residues. The V and J ends lost 2 bases and 4 bases respectively, with 12 bases between them. The germline V gene has CDR1 LGHDT and CDR2 YNNKEL (reference sequence). DNA for the CDR3: TGTGCCAGCAGCCAAAGCAGGGGTCCCGGAAACACCATATATTTT. This sequence encodes CASSQSRGPGNTIYF.

This clonotype was counted many times. The chain combines TRBV5-5 with TRBJ1-5, with 7 bases lining up with TRBD1. Germline CDR1 and CDR2: SGHKS and YYEKEE (reference sequence). Germline trimming cut 5 bases from V and 3 bases from J; bases unmatched to any gene: 5. The CDR3 runs 14 residues. The CDR3 sequence is CASSLTGVNQPQHF. The CDR3 nucleotides read TGTGCCAGCAGTTTAACAGGGGTCAATCAGCCCCAGCATTTT. The variable domain in full, with the rest retrieved from reference TRBV5-5 and TRBJ1-5, is DAGVTQSPTHLIKTRGQQVTLRCSPISGHKSVSWYQQVLGQGPQFIFQYYEKEERGRGNFPDRFSARQFPNYSSELNVNALLLGDSALYLCASSLTGVNQPQHFGDGTRLSIL.

This clonotype was seen repeatedly, ten times or more. The genes are TRBV12-3 or TRBV12-4 and TRBJ2-7, with D unclear. V lost 0 bases and J lost 2, with 11 bases in between. CDR3 size: 15 residues. The CDR3 DNA follows: TGTGCCAGCAGTTTAGCCCTGACTCAGACCTACGAGCAGTACTTC. This gives the protein CASSLALTQTYEQYF.

This clonotype was detected many times. This chain joins TRBV7-2 and TRBJ2-7; TRBD2 agrees at 13 bases. Germline V gene data show CDR1 as SGHTA and CDR2 as FQGNSA. V was pared by 1 base and J by 9 bases, with 6 bases of the junction left unmatched. The CDR3 loop spans 15 amino acids. This CDR3 is CASSLGGLAGPGQYF. The CDR3 region has the DNA TGTGCCAGCAGCTTAGGGGGACTAGCGGGACCGGGGCAGTACTTC.

This clonotype was detected many times. This chain links TRBV12-3 or TRBV12-4 with TRBJ1-6; maybe TRBD1 (6 bases). With 2 bases removed from V and 5 bases from J, the gap between germline ends came to 7 bases. CDR3 size: 14 residues. CDR3 nucleotide sequence: TGTGCCAGCAGTTTAAGGGGGAATAATTCACCCCTCCACTTT. Translating it yields CASSLRGNNSPLHF.

Many counts were recorded for this clonotype. The chain is built from TRBV27 and TRBJ2-7; D is perhaps TRBD2 (6 bases). Between the trimmed V and J ends, which lost 3 bases and 6 bases, there was a span of 18 bases. The CDR3 length is 15 residues. Germline lookup yields CDR1 MNHEY and CDR2 SMNVEV (reference sequence). The CDR3 nucleotides read TGTGCCAGCAGTTTGTCCCCAATGGGAGCGGGCGAGCAGTACTTC. Its protein is CASSLSPMGAGEQYF.

Regarding this clonotype: Given a much more abundant clone one base away, this may be a read error. This chain's CDR3 is CSARDGVYTLYF. DNA for the CDR3: TGCAGTGCTAGAGATGGAGTTTATACGCTGTATTTT. The chain employs TRBV20-1 and TRBJ2-3, with D uncertain. CDR1 and CDR2 (germline): DFQATT, SNEGSKA (reference sequence). The CDR3 runs 12 residues.

This clonotype was counted only a few times. The chain employs TRBV11-3 and TRBJ2-1; 14 bases align to TRBD2. The trim removed 4 bases at V and 5 bases at J, leaving 4 bases unmatched. Germline CDR1 reads SGHNT; CDR2 reads YENEEA. CDR3 length equals 16 residues. The CDR3 bases are TGTGCCAGCAGCTACGGACTAGCGGGAGGCGACAATGAGCAGTTCTTC. Translating it yields CASSYGLAGGDNEQFF.

This clonotype has just a few counts. The chain carries TRBV11-2 and TRBJ2-6, with D uncertain. Germline values: CDR1 SGHAT, CDR2 FQNNGV. CDR3 length: 16 residues. V lost 5 bases to trimming and J lost 2 bases, with 13 bases between them. CDR3 residues: CASSQDGFAGANVLTF. CDR3 in DNA: TGTGCCAGCAGCCAAGACGGCTTTGCTGGGGCCAACGTCCTGACTTTC.

V is TRBV13 and J is TRBJ2-3; 10 positions match TRBD2. Germline values: CDR1 PRHDT, CDR2 FYEKMQ (reference sequence). The CDR3 runs to 16 residues. Unmatched junction bases numbered 7, after V lost 2 bases and J lost 5 bases. CDR3 sequence: CASSLFLAGAVDTQYF. CDR3 nucleotides: TGTGCCAGCAGCTTATTCCTAGCGGGAGCGGTAGATACGCAGTATTTT. The whole variable domain, filled in from reference TRBV13 and TRBJ2-3, reads AAGVIQSPRHLIKEKRETATLKCYPIPRHDTVYWYQQGPGQDPQFLISFYEKMQSDKGSIPDRFSAQQFSDYHSELNMSSLELGDSALYFCASSLFLAGAVDTQYFGPGTRLTVL.

This clonotype was observed at least ten times. The rearrangement uses TRBV7-6 and TRBJ2-1, with 8 positions matching TRBD2. The CDR3 has 16 amino acids. Losses at the gene ends were 1 base for V and 7 bases for J; bases not matched to a gene: 9. Germline V gives CDR1 SGHVS, CDR2 FNYEAQ. The CDR3 DNA reads TGTGCCAGCAGCTTAGGTGGTAGCGGGACCTCTAATGAGCAGTTCTTC. Protein product: CASSLGGSGTSNEQFF. The entire variable domain, with the rest obtained from reference TRBV7-6 and TRBJ2-1, is as follows: GAGVSQSPRYKVTKRGQDVALRCDPISGHVSLYWYRQALGQGPEFLTYFNYEAQQDKSGLPNDRFSAERPEGSISTLTIQRTEQRDSAMYRCASSLGGSGTSNEQFFGPGTRLTVL.

This clonotype has a count of ten or more. This CDR3 reads CASSLEQTYNEQFF. The CDR3 DNA is TGCGCCAGCAGCTTGGAACAGACGTACAATGAGCAGTTCTTC. The chain has TRBV5-1 and TRBJ2-1; no clear D. V was cut by 0 bases and J by 4 bases, with 8 bases left in between. CDR1 SGHRS and CDR2 YFSETQ come from the germline V gene. This CDR3 has 14 amino acids.

This clonotype came up many times. J is TRBJ2-7 and V is TRBV12-3 or TRBV12-4; no definite D call. CDR3 length equals 14 residues. The ends were cut back, 3 bases at V and 4 bases at J, with 13 bases in the middle. CDR3 sequence: CASSLGRKTYEQYF. In DNA, the CDR3 is TGTGCCAGCAGTTTGGGCAGGAAGACGTACGAGCAGTACTTC.

This clonotype was observed at least ten times. V is TRBV12-3 or TRBV12-4 and J is TRBJ1-1; D perhaps matches TRBD1 (6 bases). Trimming removed 6 bases from V and 2 bases from J, with 16 bases in between. The CDR3 has 15 amino acids. The CDR3 loop is CASSWFGGPNTEAFF. The CDR3 DNA sequence: TGTGCCAGCAGCTGGTTTGGGGGGCCTAACACTGAAGCTTTCTTT.

This clonotype has ten or more counts. The chain employs TRBV6-6 and TRBJ2-1, with 12 positions matching TRBD2. This CDR3 is 15 amino acids long. From germline, CDR1 is MNHNY and CDR2 SVGAGI (reference sequence). The trim removed 6 bases at V and 10 bases at J, leaving 10 bases unmatched. The CDR3 DNA sequence: TGTGCCAGCAGCCGCGGGACTAGCGGGCTCGAGGAGCAGTTCTTC. Its translation: CASSRGTSGLEEQFF.